These T cell receptor beta chains were read from a single sample in a study of cytomegalovirus exposure and HLA in healthy donors. Assay: immunoSEQ multiplex PCR; the TCRdb copy retains only in-frame clones and omits some. The sample includes some 200,000 clones, roughly four fifths of them seen just once. The specimen sequenced was PBMCs. All receptors come from a man between 50 and 59 years old in good health and CMV-seronegative. The CDR3 runs from the conserved cysteine through the conserved F or W. The D gene is left open where the match is weak. Rows may omit the clone size; those that give it use once, few, many or a size class.

>NA|NA|16|TRBV28|TRBJ2-7
TGTGCCAGCAGCCTAATGGGAGCCAGGGGCTCCTACGAGCAGTACTTC
CASSLMGARGSYEQYF
>TRBD2|once|17|TRBV5-1|TRBJ2-5
TGCGCCAGCAGCCCGCCGGGACTAGCGGGAATGTTTGAGACCCAGTACTTC
CASSPPGLAGMFETQYF
>NA|NA|15|TRBV7-3|TRBJ2-3
TGTGCCAGCAGCTTAATTGGTTCCGGGTCAGATACGCAGTATTTT
CASSLIGSGSDTQYF
>NA|NA|15|TRBV6-6|TRBJ2-3
TGTGCCAGCATAGGCAGGGGACACTCCCTCGATACGCAGTATTTT
CASIGRGHSLDTQYF
>TRBD1|NA|14|TRBV7-9|TRBJ1-4
TGTGCCAGCAGTCCGGGACAGTTCAATGAAAAACTGTTTTTT
CASSPGQFNEKLFF
>TRBD1|NA|14|TRBV5-1|TRBJ2-7
TGCGCCAGCAGCTGGGGACAGGGTCCCAACGAGCAGTACTTC
CASSWGQGPNEQYF
>NA|NA|15|TRBV21-1|TRBJ1-1
TGTGCCAGCAGCAAACCTCCCCGTAGATACACTGAAGCTTTCTTT
CASSKPPRRYTEAFF
>NA|NA|15|TRBV27|TRBJ2-7
TGTGCCAGCAGTGCCCCCCTAGCGCACTCCTACGAGCAGTACTTC
CASSAPLAHSYEQYF
>NA|NA|13|TRBV7-2|TRBJ1-3
TGTGCCAGCAGCTTGCTACAGGGAAACACCATATATTTT
CASSLLQGNTIYF
>TRBD2|NA|17|TRBV2|TRBJ2-5
TGTGCCAGCAGCCCCGGGACTAGCGGGGGGGCCGGACAGACCCAGTACTTC
CASSPGTSGGAGQTQYF
>TRBD2|NA|16|TRBV4-2|TRBJ2-2
TGTGCCAGCAGCCAAGATGGGACTAGTCACACCGGGGAGCTGTTTTTT
CASSQDGTSHTGELFF
>NA|NA|15|TRBV19|TRBJ1-1
TGTGCCAGTAGTATACCGCGCCAGGGGATGACTGAAGCTTTCTTT
CASSIPRQGMTEAFF
>NA|once|15|TRBV5-8|TRBJ2-5
TGTGCCAGCAGCCAAGATGCAGGGGCCCGAGAGACCCAGTACTTC
CASSQDAGARETQYF
>TRBD2|NA|16|TRBV6-5|TRBJ2-5
TGTGCCAGCAGTTACGGGAGCGGGAGAATCGGGGAGACCCAGTACTTC
CASSYGSGRIGETQYF
>NA|NA|17|TRBV7-9|TRBJ1-2
TGTTCCAGCATCCCTCGGGATACACCCTCCTTTACAAATGGCTACACCTTC
CSSIPRDTPSFTNGYTF
>NA|NA|12|TRBV7-9|TRBJ1-2
TGTTCCAGCAGCTTAACGGTCGAGGGCTACACCTTC
CSSSLTVEGYTF
>NA|NA|14|TRBV6-1|TRBJ1-4
TGTGCCAGCAGACAGTGGCGTGCAGGAGAAAAACTGTTTTTT
CASRQWRAGEKLFF
>NA|NA|15|TRBV11-2|TRBJ2-7
TGTGCCAGCAGCTCGCAGCGGGACATCCTCTACGAGCAGTACTTC
CASSSQRDILYEQYF
>NA|few|14|TRBV19|TRBJ1-3
TGTGCCAGTAGTACACGAGCGTCACCAAACACCATATATTTT
CASSTRASPNTIYF
>NA|NA|16|TRBV6-5|TRBJ2-7
TGTGCCAGCAGTTACGCAAGGGACTGGGGGTCCTACGAGCAGTACTTC
CASSYARDWGSYEQYF